This T cell receptor beta chain stems from a study of T cells in Graves' hyperthyroidism and ophthalmopathy. Study-level results: Among clonotypes expanded in thyroid above 0.001, most were also found in blood.

Amplified TCR beta CDR3 regions derived from RNA transcripts. HTBI primers drove first-round RT-PCR of the TCR CDR3. TCRdb recomputed calls from the multiplex PCR reads with MiXCR, one row per CDR3 protein. The sample contains about half a million distinct CDR3 sequences, about 20% of which appear only once. This clonotype appeared many times. What it recognizes is unknown. J lost 4 bases, V lost 6 bases, and 6 bases had no gene match. This CDR3 region has 14 residues. Sequencing used blood. V gene TRBV12-3 or TRBV12-4 combines with J gene TRBJ1-1; TRBD1 agrees at 9 bases. This TCR was recovered from a man aged 35 to 55 with Graves' ophthalmopathy. This CDR3 is CASSSDRGVTEAFF. CDR3 nucleotides: TGTGCCAGCAGCTCCGACAGGGGGGTCACTGAAGCTTTCTTT.